The sequence of this TCR beta chain was determined in a study of blood T cell repertoires in COVID-19 (dated by TCRdb to between 2020 and 2021). About the study as a whole: Samples covering the acute and convalescent phases of COVID-19 were provided by collaborators in the United States, Italy and Spain. The prospective study material was composed of cDNA or gDNA derived from T cells, B-cell-depleted T cells, or PBMCs. Subjects who had been exposed to COVID-19, were actively infected with it, or had recovered from it provided the deeply sampled blood TCRbeta repertoires that made up the dataset. The repertoires were released in a freely available public database meant as a resource for research on the immune response to SARS-CoV-2. Samples came from the ongoing ImmuneRACE study (first 160 participants) plus 1,254 subjects from 6 global collaborators. The sample metadata nearly always contained a de-identified subject ID, COVID-19 status, age in years and sex. Where available, HLA class I and class II types were obtained from metadata supplied by the sample provider rather than from assay-based typing. General study outcomes and caveats: Clinical and demographic metadata were provided uncurated, with the amount varying by source and participant.

Notes on this clone: What this receptor recognizes is not known. The sample holds no much larger clone one base away, and base qualities are not on file.

The CDR3 starts with the cysteine, ends with the phenylalanine, and has 15 residues. CDR3 DNA is the only sequence kept; it has 45 bases, read in frame from the first base. At the junction V is shortened by 1 base and J by 0 bases, with 9 bases in between. CDR1 and CDR2, looked up from the germline V gene (reference sequence), are LNHNV and YYDKDF. The collaborating institutions used their own protocols to collect whole blood in K2EDTA tubes. For TCRbeta analysis, collaborator samples were shipped as frozen whole blood, as isolated PBMCs, or as DNA extracted from either sample type. TCRbeta CDR3 regions were amplified from genomic DNA by means of the immunoSEQ Assay, a bias-controlled multiplex PCR. The paper's processing steps were these. Within the assay, amplification of reference gene primers was used to estimate how many nucleated cells each sample contained. To quantify the absolute abundance of each unique TCRbeta CDR3 rearrangement, sequence reads were collapsed and filtered. Productive Simpson clonality was computed per sample as the square root of Simpson's diversity index over productive rearrangements. As stored in TCRdb, this immuneACCESS dataset retains in-frame rearrangements with V and J assigned. A fraction of the clones does not appear; measured against another copy, unresolved V genes explain less than half of the discrepancy, and the remainder lacks a known reason. V and J calls and clone size are given by that table; D and trimming were obtained from the DNA. Counted in this sample were hundreds of thousands of clones; roughly 85% of them appeared once. 3% of the sample belongs to the ten largest clones.

This chain is built from TRBV15 and TRBJ1-2; the D gene is perhaps TRBD1, from 5 matching bases. The receptor was derived from a man between 18 and 29 years old with active or convalescent COVID-19. Sequenced: peripheral blood. The CDR3 loop reads CATSRGGSSNYGYTF. The nucleotides are TGTGCCACCAGCAGAGGGGGCAGTTCTAACTATGGCTACACCTTC.